The 13 T cell receptor beta chains listed next were all sequenced from one sample in a study of post-analysis software for immune sequencing data. Built from TCR beta cDNA, the libraries had unique molecular identifiers in them. Using its own MiXCR run on the PCR reads, TCRdb lists one record per CDR3 protein. This sample has approximately 440,000 distinct CDR3 sequences, with less than 45% found just once. Study conclusions and caveats: Patients had higher frequencies than controls of a few TRBV segments, including TRBV5-6, TRBV5-1 and TRBV20-1.

The antigens these receptors bind are not known. Sequencing was done on a sample of blood. These receptors all come from a girl between 10 and 17 years old with multiple sclerosis.

This clonotype has a handful of counts. The chain has TRBV27 and TRBJ2-7, with D uncertain. Germline V gene lookup returns CDR1 MNHEY and CDR2 SMNVEV (reference sequence). The CDR3 has 13 amino acids. V was shortened by 0 bases and J by 3 bases, with 6 bases between the two germline ends. As DNA, the CDR3 is TGTGCCAGCAGTTTATCGCCGTACTACGAGCAGTACTTC. Amino acid sequence: CASSLSPYYEQYF.

The chain is built from TRBV6-6 and TRBJ2-5, with D tentatively TRBD1 (5 bases). The DNA end is more similar to TRBJ2-7, so the J call may be wrong. The CDR3 consists of 13 residues. CDR1 MNHNY and CDR2 SVGAGI come from the germline V gene (reference sequence). CDR3 nucleotide sequence: TGTGCCAGCAGTTTTACCAGGGTATACGAGCAGTACTTC. As protein: CASSFTRVYEQYF.

V gene TRBV4-1 combines with J gene TRBJ2-1; 7 nucleotides match TRBD2. The V gene end was trimmed by 5 bases and the J gene end by 8 bases; junction bases not matched to a gene: 3. From germline, CDR1 is MGHRA and CDR2 YSYEKL. This CDR3 is 12 amino acids long. Here the CDR3 reads CASSWTRDEQFF. The CDR3 region has the DNA TGCGCCAGCAGCTGGACTAGGGATGAGCAGTTCTTC.

This sequence joins TRBV20-1 and TRBJ1-1, with 7 bases fitting TRBD1. Germline CDR1 reads DFQATT; CDR2 reads SNEGSKA (reference sequence). The CDR3 length is 16 residues. The ends lost 5 bases at V and 1 base at J; junction bases unmatched: 13. The CDR3 region has the DNA TGCAGTGCTGGACCGAGACAGGGAGGCTGGAACACTGAAGCTTTCTTT. Translated, it gives CSAGPRQGGWNTEAFF.

This clonotype was detected a few times. The chain joins TRBV5-1 to TRBJ1-6; D perhaps matches TRBD1 (5 bases). This CDR3 is built from 13 residues. The germline CDR1 and CDR2 sequences are SGHRS and YFSETQ. Trimming cost V 6 bases and J 7 bases, with 11 bases left between them. The CDR3 DNA follows: TGCGCCAGCACCCAGGGACGGAATTCACCCCTCCACTTT. Amino acids: CASTQGRNSPLHF.

The chain couples TRBV5-1 to TRBJ2-1, with TRBD2 matching 8 bases. The CDR3 covers 16 residues. CDR1 and CDR2 (germline): SGHRS, YFSETQ. The V segment lost 2 bases and the J segment 6 bases; nucleotides outside the gene matches: 10. Here the CDR3 DNA reads TGCGCCAGCAGCTTACTGCGAACTAGCGGAACCAATGAGCAGTTCTTC. Residues: CASSLLRTSGTNEQFF.

This rearrangement joins TRBV19 to TRBJ2-1; 10 nucleotides align to TRBD2. Germline CDR1 and CDR2: LNHDA and SQIVND (reference sequence). V was clipped by 5 bases and J by 3 bases; unmatched bases: 4. The CDR3 totals 15 residues. The CDR3: CASSWTSGIYNEQFF. In nucleotides, the CDR3 is TGTGCCAGTAGTTGGACTAGCGGAATCTACAATGAGCAGTTCTTC.

The chain carries TRBV7-9 and TRBJ2-7; TRBD2 aligns across 9 bases. The J call could be wrong; TRBJ2-5 is a better fit for the DNA end. The CDR3 is 14 amino acids. Per germline, CDR1 SEHNR and CDR2 FQNEAQ (reference sequence). The CDR3 bases are TGTGCCACCTCGCGACTAGCGGAGAAAGAGACCCAGTACTTC. Protein product: CATSRLAEKETQYF.

V and J are TRBV28 and TRBJ2-1, with 7 bases matching TRBD1. The germline CDR1 and CDR2 sequences are MDHEN and SYDVKM. Unmatched junction bases numbered 16, after V lost 6 bases and J lost 2 bases. This CDR3 has 18 amino acids. This CDR3 is CASRLRTGTVGTYNEQFF. The CDR3 region has the DNA TGTGCCAGCAGACTACGAACCGGGACAGTGGGCACCTACAATGAGCAGTTCTTC. The variable domain in full, completed from reference TRBV28 and TRBJ2-1, reads DVKVTQSSRYLVKRTGEKVFLECVQDMDHENMFWYRQDPGLGLRLIYFSYDVKMKEKGDIPEGYSVSREKKERFSLILESASTNQTSMYLCASRLRTGTVGTYNEQFFGPGTRLTVL.

The chain has TRBV9 and TRBJ2-7; TRBD1 matches at 8 bases. The V gene end was trimmed by 2 bases and the J gene end by 6 bases; junction bases not matched to a gene: 10. The CDR3 contains 15 residues. CDR1 and CDR2 (germline): SGDLS, YYNGEE. The chain's CDR3 is CASSVAGQGDGEQYF. In nucleotides, the CDR3 is TGTGCCAGCAGCGTCGCAGGACAGGGAGACGGCGAGCAGTACTTC.

This chain joins TRBV4-1 and TRBJ1-1; tentatively, D is TRBD1 (5 bases). Trimming removed 0 bases from V and 0 bases from J, with 14 bases in between. Germline loops: CDR1 MGHRA, CDR2 YSYEKL. This CDR3 spans 17 amino acids. The CDR3 loop reads CASSQDGVTVMNTEAFF. The CDR3 DNA sequence: TGCGCCAGCAGCCAAGATGGAGTGACAGTCATGAACACTGAAGCTTTCTTT.

This clonotype was seen just once. V is TRBV10-3 and J is TRBJ2-7; TRBD2 matches at 9 bases. V dropped 7 bases and J dropped 3; count of bases not matched to a gene: 4. Germline lookup yields CDR1 ENHRY and CDR2 SYGVKD. The CDR3 length is 13 residues. The CDR3 loop is CAIKSSGSYEQYF. The DNA of the CDR3 is TGTGCCATCAAAAGTAGCGGGAGCTACGAGCAGTACTTC.

V gene TRBV6-1 combines with J gene TRBJ2-5, with TRBD2 matching over 7 bases. Germline loops: CDR1 MNHNS, CDR2 SASEGT. V lost 3 bases to trimming and J lost 2 bases; unmatched junction nucleotides: 6. CDR3 size: 15 residues. CDR3: CASSDGPSGQETQYF. In DNA, the CDR3 is TGTGCCAGCAGTGACGGCCCTAGCGGTCAAGAGACCCAGTACTTC.